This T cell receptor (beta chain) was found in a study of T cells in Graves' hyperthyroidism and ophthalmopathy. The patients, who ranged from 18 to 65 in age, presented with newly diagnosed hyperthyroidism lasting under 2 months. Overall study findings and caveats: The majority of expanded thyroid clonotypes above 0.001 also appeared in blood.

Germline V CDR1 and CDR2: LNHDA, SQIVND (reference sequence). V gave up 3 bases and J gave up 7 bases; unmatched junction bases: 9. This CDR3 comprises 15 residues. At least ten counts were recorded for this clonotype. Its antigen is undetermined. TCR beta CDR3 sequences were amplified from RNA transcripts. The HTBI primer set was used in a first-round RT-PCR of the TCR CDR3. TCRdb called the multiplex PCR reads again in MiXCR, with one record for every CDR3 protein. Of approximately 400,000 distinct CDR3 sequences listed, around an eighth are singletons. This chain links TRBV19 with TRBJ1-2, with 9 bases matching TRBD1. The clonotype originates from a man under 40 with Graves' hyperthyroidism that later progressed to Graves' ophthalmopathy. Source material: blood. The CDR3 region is CASSITGGAAAGYTF. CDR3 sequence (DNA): TGTGCCAGTAGTATTACAGGGGGCGCTGCGGCTGGCTACACCTTC.